One sample yielded the 4 T cell receptor beta chains listed below, sequenced in a study of control samples from healthy donors and cancer patients. Assay used: immunoSEQ multiplex PCR; TCRdb lists only in-frame clones, some missing. The table lists about 80,000 clones, 91% of them singletons. Sequencing was done on a sample of blood. The receptor set was obtained from a man aged 45-60 years in good health.

V usage is TRBV2 and J usage is TRBJ1-6; D might be TRBD1 (6 bases). The CDR3 sequence is 13 residues long. Trimming stripped 11 bases from V and 5 bases from J, with 13 bases between. The germline V gene has CDR1 SNHLY and CDR2 FYNNEI. The CDR3, as DNA: TGTGCCGCCGCCAGGGGAAATAATTCACCCCTCCACTTT. Encoded protein: CAAARGNNSPLHF.

The chain employs TRBV5-1 and TRBJ1-6, with 7 positions matching TRBD1. Germline values: CDR1 SGHRS, CDR2 YFSETQ. V trimming: 5 bases; J trimming: 2 bases; junction bases outside the gene matches: 7. The CDR3 is 16 residues long. The DNA for the CDR3 is TGCGCCAGCAGTCCGGACAGGCCCGCCTATAATTCACCCCTCCACTTT. This encodes CASSPDRPAYNSPLHF.

This clone was recorded a few times. V gene TRBV30 combines with J gene TRBJ2-1; TRBD2 is a possible D gene (5 bases). The CDR3 has 16 amino acids. The germline V gene has CDR1 GTSNPN and CDR2 SVGIG (reference sequence). V was cut by 0 bases and J by 1 base, with 13 bases left in between. The CDR3 reads CAWSVRGISSYNEQFF. In DNA, the CDR3 is TGTGCCTGGAGTGTACGAGGGATCTCTTCCTACAATGAGCAGTTCTTC.

The chain combines TRBV15 with TRBJ1-5; D is undetermined. V was trimmed by 0 bases and J by 4 bases, leaving 19 bases between them. From germline, CDR1 is LNHNV and CDR2 YYDKDF (reference sequence). This CDR3 comprises 18 residues. The CDR3 coding sequence is TGTGCCACCAGCAGAGATTTCTTGGATCGGGTACCAAATCAGCCCCAGCATTTT. Protein sequence: CATSRDFLDRVPNQPQHF. Supplemented by reference TRBV15 and TRBJ1-5, the full variable domain reads DAMVIQNPRYQVTQFGKPVTLSCSQTLNHNVMYWYQQKSSQAPKLLFHYYDKDFNNEADTPDNFQSRRPNTSFCFLDIRSPGLGDTAMYLCATSRDFLDRVPNQPQHFGDGTRLSIL.